What follows is one T cell receptor (beta chain) and its context. Its antigen remains unknown. From germline, CDR1 is SGHDT and CDR2 YYEEEE. The V and J ends lost 3 bases and 4 bases, in that order; junction bases with no gene match: 12. This CDR3 contains 16 residues. The source of the sample is a study of cytomegalovirus exposure and HLA in healthy donors. As for the study in general: Of more than 350 genotyped donors, around 76% clustered with self-reported Caucasian donors. Points from the study as a whole: Later findings reportedly placed an Asian-associated ancestry cluster below the approximately 670-donor mean for N-insertions.

Use of 60 Vbeta and 13 Jbeta primers characterized the PCR. Sequencing was performed with immunoSEQ multiplex PCR; in TCRdb, only in-frame clones are kept and a portion is missing. The sample holds some 150,000 clones, approximately 80% seen once. Nominally healthy donors were sampled, though unrecorded immune exposures were likely. The sequence was obtained from a man younger than 40 in good health and CMV-seropositive. Material: PBMCs. The rearrangement links TRBV5-6 to TRBJ1-2, with 7 bases fitting TRBD1. CDR3 loop: CASSSGQEFYGYGYTF. CDR3 in DNA: TGTGCCAGCAGCTCCGGACAGGAATTTTATGGCTATGGCTACACCTTC.